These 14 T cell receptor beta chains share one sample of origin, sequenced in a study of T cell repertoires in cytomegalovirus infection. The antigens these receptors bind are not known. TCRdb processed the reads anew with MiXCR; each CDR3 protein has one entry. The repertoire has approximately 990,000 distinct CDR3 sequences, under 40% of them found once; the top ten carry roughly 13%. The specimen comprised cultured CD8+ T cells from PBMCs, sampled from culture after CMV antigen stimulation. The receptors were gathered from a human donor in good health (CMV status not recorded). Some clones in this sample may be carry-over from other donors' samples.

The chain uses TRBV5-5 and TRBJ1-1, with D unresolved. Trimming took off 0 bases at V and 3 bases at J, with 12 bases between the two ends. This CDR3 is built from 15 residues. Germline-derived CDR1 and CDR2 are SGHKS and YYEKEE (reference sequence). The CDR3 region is CASSLEPGQDTEAFF. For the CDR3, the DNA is TGTGCCAGCAGCTTGGAGCCAGGTCAGGACACTGAAGCTTTCTTT.

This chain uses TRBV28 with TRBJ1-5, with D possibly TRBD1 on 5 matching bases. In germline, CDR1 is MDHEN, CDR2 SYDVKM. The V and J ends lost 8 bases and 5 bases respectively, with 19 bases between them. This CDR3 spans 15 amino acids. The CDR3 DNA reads TGTGCCAGCCGTGGGGCAGCCGCGCGTTATCAGCCCCAGCATTTT. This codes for CASRGAAARYQPQHF.

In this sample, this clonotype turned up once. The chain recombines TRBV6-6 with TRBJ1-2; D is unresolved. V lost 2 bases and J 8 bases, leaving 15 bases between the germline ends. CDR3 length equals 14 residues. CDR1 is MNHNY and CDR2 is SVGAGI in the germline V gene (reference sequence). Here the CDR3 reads CASSYLKASKGYTF. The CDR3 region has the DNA TGTGCCAGCAGTTACCTCAAAGCCTCTAAGGGCTACACCTTC.

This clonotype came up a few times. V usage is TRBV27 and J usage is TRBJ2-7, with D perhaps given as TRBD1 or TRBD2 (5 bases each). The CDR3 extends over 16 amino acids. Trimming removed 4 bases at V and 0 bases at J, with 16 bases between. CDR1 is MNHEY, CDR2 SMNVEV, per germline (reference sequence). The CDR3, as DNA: TGTGCCAGCAGTTCCCCCTTCCGGGACGCCTCCTACGAGCAGTACTTC. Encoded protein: CASSSPFRDASYEQYF.

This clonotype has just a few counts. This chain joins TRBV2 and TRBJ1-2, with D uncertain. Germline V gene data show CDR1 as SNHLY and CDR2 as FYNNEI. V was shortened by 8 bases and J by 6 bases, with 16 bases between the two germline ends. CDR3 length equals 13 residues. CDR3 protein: CASLSPNPHGYTF. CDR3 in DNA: TGTGCCAGCCTGAGCCCAAACCCCCATGGCTACACCTTC.

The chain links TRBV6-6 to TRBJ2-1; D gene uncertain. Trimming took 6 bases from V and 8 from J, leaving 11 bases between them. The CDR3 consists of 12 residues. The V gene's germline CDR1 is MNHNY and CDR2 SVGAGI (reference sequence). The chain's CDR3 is CASRFTWDEQFF. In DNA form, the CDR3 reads TGTGCCAGCAGGTTTACGTGGGATGAGCAGTTCTTC.

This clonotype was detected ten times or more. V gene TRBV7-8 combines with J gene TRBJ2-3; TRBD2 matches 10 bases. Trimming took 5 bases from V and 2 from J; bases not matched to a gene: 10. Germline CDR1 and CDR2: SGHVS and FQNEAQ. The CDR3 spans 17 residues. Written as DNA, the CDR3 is TGTGCCAGCAGCACACCGGGACTAGCGACGAACACAGATACGCAGTATTTT. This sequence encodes CASSTPGLATNTDTQYF.

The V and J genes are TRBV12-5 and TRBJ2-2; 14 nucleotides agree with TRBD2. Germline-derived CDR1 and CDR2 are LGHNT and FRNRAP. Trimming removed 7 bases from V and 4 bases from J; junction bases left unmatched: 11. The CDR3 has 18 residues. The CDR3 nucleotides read TGTGCTAGTGCCGCGATCGGGACTAGCGGGGGTAGCACCGGGGAGCTGTTTTTT. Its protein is CASAAIGTSGGSTGELFF.

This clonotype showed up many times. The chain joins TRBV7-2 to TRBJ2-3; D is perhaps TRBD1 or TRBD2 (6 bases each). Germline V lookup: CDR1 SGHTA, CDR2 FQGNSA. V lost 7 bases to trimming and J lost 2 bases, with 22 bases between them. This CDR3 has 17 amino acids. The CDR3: CASTPTERGRFTDTQYF. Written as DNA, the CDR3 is TGTGCCAGCACCCCCACGGAACGGGGGCGATTCACAGATACGCAGTATTTT.

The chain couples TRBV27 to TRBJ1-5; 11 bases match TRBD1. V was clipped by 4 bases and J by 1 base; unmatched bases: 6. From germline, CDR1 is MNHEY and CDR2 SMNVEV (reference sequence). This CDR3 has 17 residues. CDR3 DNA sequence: TGTGCCAGCAGTTGGACAGGGGGCCCGTTAAGCAATCAGCCCCAGCATTTT. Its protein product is CASSWTGGPLSNQPQHF.

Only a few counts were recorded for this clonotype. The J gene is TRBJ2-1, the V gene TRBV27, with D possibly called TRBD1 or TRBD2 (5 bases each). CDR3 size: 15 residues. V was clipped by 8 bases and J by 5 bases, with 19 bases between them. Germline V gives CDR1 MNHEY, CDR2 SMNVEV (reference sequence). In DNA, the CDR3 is TGTGCCAGCTCCCTTGGGGGATTGGGCAACAATGAGCAGTTCTTC. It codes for CASSLGGLGNNEQFF.

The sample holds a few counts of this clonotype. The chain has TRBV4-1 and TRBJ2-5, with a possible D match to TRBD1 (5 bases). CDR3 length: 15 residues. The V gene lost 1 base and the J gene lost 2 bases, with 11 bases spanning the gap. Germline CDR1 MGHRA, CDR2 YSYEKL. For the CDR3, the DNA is TGCGCCAGCAGCCAAGGACCCAGGGTTCAAGAGACCCAGTACTTC. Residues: CASSQGPRVQETQYF.

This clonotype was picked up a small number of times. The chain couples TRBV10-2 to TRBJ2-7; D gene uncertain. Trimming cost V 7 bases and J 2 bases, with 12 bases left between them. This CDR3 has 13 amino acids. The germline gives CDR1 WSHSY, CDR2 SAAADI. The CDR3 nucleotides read TGCGCCAGCACCTGGACCGATACCTACGAGCAGTACTTC. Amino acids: CASTWTDTYEQYF.

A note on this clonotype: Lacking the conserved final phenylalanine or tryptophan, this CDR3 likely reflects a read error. The CDR3 sequence: CASSDSRVWSNQPQHL. The DNA of the CDR3 is TGTGCCAGCAGCGATAGCAGGGTCTGGAGCAATCAGCCCCAGCATCTT. The rearrangement links TRBV6-1 to TRBJ1-5; D is perhaps TRBD1 (5 bases). The CDR3 runs 16 residues. Germline V gives CDR1 MNHNS, CDR2 SASEGT. The V and J ends lost 6 bases and 1 base respectively, with 16 bases between them.